This paragraph reports one T cell receptor (beta chain). Its matching antigen is unknown. The study ran its PCR with 60 Vbeta and 13 Jbeta primers. The method was immunoSEQ multiplex PCR; TCRdb's version includes in-frame clones alone and lacks a portion of them. The sample has fewer than 75,000 clones, around 85% seen once. The sample comes from a study of cytomegalovirus exposure and HLA in healthy donors. In the study overall: An analysis done earlier identified 90 million to 120 million unique TCR beta sequences from approximately 200 million T cells.

The ends lost 6 bases at V and 6 bases at J; junction bases unmatched: 5. The CDR3 sequence is 12 residues long. The germline gives CDR1 GTSNPN, CDR2 SVGIG (reference sequence). Study conclusions and caveats: Among TCR sequences, most were rare, though some public TCRs appeared in many donors. Productive rates of about 87% or about 30% were seen for most TCR beta V segments in an earlier analysis.

This chain connects TRBV30 to TRBJ1-1; TRBD1 matches 9 bases. The sample consisted of PBMCs. This clonotype originated in a woman under 40 in good health and CMV-seronegative. CDR3 region: CACRQGGPEAFF. The CDR3 nucleotides read TGTGCCTGCCGACAGGGGGGACCTGAAGCTTTCTTT. Full variable domain (outside the CDR3, taken from reference TRBV30 and TRBJ1-1): SQTIHQWPATLVQPVGSPLSLECTVEGTSNPNLYWYRQAAGRGLQLLFYSVGIGQISSEVPQNLSASRPQDRQFILSSKKLLLSDSGFYLCACRQGGPEAFFGQGTRLTVV.